The 30 T cell receptor beta chains below were found in one sample sequenced in a study of blood T cells in healthy people across ages. Primed by a sample-barcoded 5' primer and a J-beta primer mix, a second PCR proceeded for about 6 to 11 cycles. Each CDR3 protein gets one entry after TCRdb re-called the 5' RACE reads with MiXCR. The table records under 1,100,000 distinct CDR3 sequences, about 25% of them present only once. This sample also belongs to another study, concerning T cells of mothers and their children.

The specimen sequenced was blood. These receptors came from a girl aged 2 to 9 in good health.

This clonotype has a handful of counts. V and J are TRBV29-1 and TRBJ1-3; D is perhaps TRBD1 (6 bases). Per germline, CDR1 SQVTM and CDR2 ANQGSEA. This CDR3 comprises 15 residues. V lost 4 bases and J lost 2, with 15 bases in between. CDR3 loop: CSVGIPRQAGNTIYF. For the CDR3, the DNA is TGCAGCGTTGGAATACCCCGACAGGCTGGAAACACCATATATTTT.

The chain links TRBV7-9 to TRBJ1-3, with D tentatively TRBD1 (5 bases). CDR3 length: 16 residues. Germline V CDR1 and CDR2: SEHNR, FQNEAQ (reference sequence). V lost 3 bases, J lost 5 bases, and 17 bases lay in between. CDR3 coding DNA: TGTGCCAGCAGCTTGCCATCGGGACTGCCAAGAAACACCATATATTTT. This sequence encodes CASSLPSGLPRNTIYF.

This chain joins TRBV12-3 or TRBV12-4 and TRBJ2-1; D not resolved. The DNA matches TRBJ2-7 better at its end, which makes the J call doubtful. This CDR3 contains 12 residues. Here the CDR3 reads CASSRTFYEQYF. CDR3 DNA: TGTGCCAGCAGCCGAACATTCTACGAGCAGTACTTC.

Worth noting for this clonotype: At one end, the junction sequence differs from germline, possibly due to a read error. The rearrangement uses TRBV11-2 and TRBJ2-1; D call uncertain. CDR1 is SGHAT and CDR2 is FQNNGV in the germline V gene. The CDR3 is 12 amino acids. The CDR3, as DNA: TGTGCCAGCAGCCAGGCCGCGACAACATCGTACTTC. This translates into CASSQAATTSYF.

The chain uses TRBV5-5 and TRBJ2-1; D is ambiguous. The CDR3 consists of 13 residues. Trimming stripped 2 bases from V and 8 bases from J, with 11 bases between. Per germline, CDR1 SGHKS and CDR2 YYEKEE (reference sequence). CDR3: CASSFLSPDEQFF. The DNA of the CDR3 is TGTGCCAGCAGCTTCCTCAGCCCGGATGAGCAGTTCTTC.

V and J are TRBV7-2 and TRBJ2-3, with TRBD1 identical over 8 bases. The germline CDR1 and CDR2 sequences are SGHTA and FQGNSA. J lost 6 bases, V lost 4 bases, and 9 bases had no gene match. This CDR3 contains 15 residues. The DNA of the CDR3 is TGTGCCAGCAGCTCAATGGACAGGGAGACGGATACGCAGTATTTT. Translation: CASSSMDRETDTQYF.

This clonotype came up a few times. This chain joins TRBV5-1 and TRBJ1-4, with D possibly TRBD1 on 6 matching bases. Germline loops: CDR1 SGHRS, CDR2 YFSETQ. Trimming shortened V by 0 bases and J by 6 bases, and 15 bases separated the two germline ends. The CDR3 loop spans 16 amino acids. Here the CDR3 DNA reads TGCGCCAGCAGCTTGGAATCGGCAGGGGAGTATGAAAAACTGTTTTTT. Protein sequence: CASSLESAGEYEKLFF.

About this clonotype itself: It is likely a read error, because the conserved phenylalanine at the end of the CDR3 is missing. The DNA is left out, because the CDR3 cannot be placed on it with certainty; the CDR3 is given as TCRdb lists it. This CDR3 reads CSARGESGEEV. This sequence joins TRBV20-1 and TRBJ2-5; no DNA check was done on the table's D call, TRBD2. CDR1 DFQATT and CDR2 SNEGSKA come from the germline V gene (reference sequence). 11 amino acids form the CDR3, both terminal residues included.

This clonotype was seen repeatedly, ten times or more. The chain uses TRBV5-1 and TRBJ1-2; 9 positions agree with TRBD1. CDR3 length: 15 amino acids. Per germline, CDR1 SGHRS and CDR2 YFSETQ. V lost 3 bases to trimming and J lost 3 bases; unmatched junction nucleotides: 6. CDR3 nucleotides: TGCGCCAGCAGCTCGGACAGGGGCTGGGACTATGGCTACACCTTC. It yields the protein CASSSDRGWDYGYTF.

The rearrangement uses TRBV28 and TRBJ1-2; a weak D match, TRBD1 (5 bases). The CDR3 runs 13 residues. The V end lost 3 bases, the J end lost 3 bases, and 8 bases lay between the germline ends. The germline CDR1 and CDR2 sequences are MDHEN and SYDVKM. CDR3 sequence (DNA): TGTGCCAGCAGTTTTGAGGGGTACTATGGCTACACCTTC. This gives the protein CASSFEGYYGYTF.

The chain has TRBV6-1 and TRBJ2-2, with 15 bases that match TRBD2. The V gene's germline CDR1 is MNHNS and CDR2 SASEGT. V dropped 6 bases and J dropped 2; count of bases not matched to a gene: 7. There are 18 residues in the CDR3. The CDR3 sequence is CASSLGLAGGYNTGELFF. The CDR3 nucleotides read TGTGCCAGCAGCCTCGGACTAGCGGGAGGGTATAACACCGGGGAGCTGTTTTTT.

This clonotype has more than one count but fewer than ten. The chain carries TRBV20-1 and TRBJ1-2; possibly TRBD1 for D (5 bases). Germline V lookup: CDR1 DFQATT, CDR2 SNEGSKA (reference sequence). This CDR3 has 14 residues. Trimming left V 4 bases short and J 7 bases short, with 19 bases between. The CDR3, as DNA: TGCAGTGCTACCCGGGACTCTCTCACGGTTGGCTACACCTTC. It encodes CSATRDSLTVGYTF.

This clonotype came up a few times. The chain couples TRBV29-1 to TRBJ1-2; possibly TRBD1 for D (5 bases). CDR1 SQVTM and CDR2 ANQGSEA come from the germline V gene. The CDR3 spans 13 residues. With 3 bases removed from V and 3 bases from J, the gap between germline ends came to 11 bases. The DNA for the CDR3 is TGCAGCGTTGATAGGGACGGGGACTATGGCTACACCTTC. Its translation: CSVDRDGDYGYTF.

The chain links TRBV5-1 to TRBJ1-1, with D perhaps TRBD1 (5 bases). V was cut by 0 bases and J by 4 bases, with 10 bases left in between. Germline V lookup: CDR1 SGHRS, CDR2 YFSETQ. The CDR3 is 14 amino acids. The CDR3 DNA is TGCGCCAGCAGCTTGGGGAAGGGGAGCACTGAAGCTTTCTTT. Translation gives CASSLGKGSTEAFF.

This clonotype was observed a few times. The V call is TRBV24-1, the J call TRBJ1-2, with 7 bases aligning to TRBD1. This CDR3 is built from 15 residues. The germline CDR1 and CDR2 sequences are KGHDR and SFDVKD. V lost 2 bases, J lost 6 bases, and 8 bases stayed unmatched. The CDR3 region has the DNA TGTGCCACCAGTGATTCGCCGACAGGGCCCAATGGCTACACCTTC. Its translation: CATSDSPTGPNGYTF.

In its sample, this clonotype was seen a few times. The chain combines TRBV28 with TRBJ2-7; D ambiguous. The germline CDR1 and CDR2 sequences are MDHEN and SYDVKM. The length of the CDR3 is 16 residues. Between the trimmed V and J ends, which lost 5 bases and 3 bases, there was a span of 20 bases. The CDR3 DNA reads as TGTGCCAGCAGTCCCCCTGAATGGGCAGCTTTCTACGAGCAGTACTTC. Translation: CASSPPEWAAFYEQYF. Complete variable domain (other parts from reference TRBV28 and TRBJ2-7): DVKVTQSSRYLVKRTGEKVFLECVQDMDHENMFWYRQDPGLGLRLIYFSYDVKMKEKGDIPEGYSVSREKKERFSLILESASTNQTSMYLCASSPPEWAAFYEQYFGPGTRLTVT.

This clonotype was recorded a few times. The chain has TRBV28 and TRBJ2-7, with D possibly being TRBD1 or TRBD2 (5 bases each). Germline assignment: CDR1 MDHEN and CDR2 SYDVKM. The CDR3 is made up of 15 amino acids. Trimming shortened V by 2 bases and J by 0 bases, and 11 bases separated the two germline ends. The CDR3 DNA follows: TGTGCCAGCAGTTTAGGGGGACCAACCTCCTACGAGCAGTACTTC. It codes for CASSLGGPTSYEQYF. Based on the CDR3 plus reference TRBV28 and TRBJ2-7, the full variable domain is DVKVTQSSRYLVKRTGEKVFLECVQDMDHENMFWYRQDPGLGLRLIYFSYDVKMKEKGDIPEGYSVSREKKERFSLILESASTNQTSMYLCASSLGGPTSYEQYFGPGTRLTVT.

This clonotype occurred a few times. The chain carries TRBV29-1 and TRBJ2-5; D gene ambiguous. Germline CDR1 reads SQVTM; CDR2 reads ANQGSEA. With 4 bases removed from V and 7 bases from J, the gap between germline ends came to 7 bases. This CDR3 has 10 residues. The CDR3 protein is CSVVDPTQYF. The CDR3 DNA sequence: TGCAGCGTTGTCGATCCGACCCAGTACTTC.

This chain links TRBV29-1 with TRBJ1-2; a weak D match, TRBD1 (6 bases). Germline-derived CDR1 and CDR2 are SQVTM and ANQGSEA. Trimming pared 5 bases from V and 0 bases from J, leaving 10 bases between. The CDR3 is made up of 13 amino acids. This chain's CDR3 is CSVSTGANYGYTF. CDR3 bases: TGCAGCGTTTCGACAGGAGCTAACTATGGCTACACCTTC.

The rearrangement links TRBV7-2 to TRBJ2-1, with D perhaps TRBD2 (7 bases). Looked up from germline, CDR1 is SGHTA and CDR2 is FQGNSA. V lost 3 bases to trimming and J lost 3 bases, with 15 bases between them. This CDR3 region has 16 residues. CDR3 region: CASSLDGGGYYNEQFF. The DNA for the CDR3 is TGTGCCAGCAGCTTGGATGGGGGGGGCTACTACAATGAGCAGTTCTTC.

The rearrangement links TRBV5-6 to TRBJ2-1, with 13 nucleotides matching TRBD2. Per the germline V gene, CDR1 is SGHDT and CDR2 is YYEEEE. The CDR3 covers 13 residues. After removal of 4 bases from V and 15 bases from J, the junction contained 7 bases not matched to a gene. DNA for the CDR3: TGTGCCAGCAGCCTATTAGGACTAGCGGGGGTGTTCTTC. This sequence encodes CASSLLGLAGVFF. The full variable domain, completed using reference TRBV5-6 and TRBJ2-1, is DAGVTQSPTHLIKTRGQQVTLRCSPKSGHDTVSWYQQALGQGPQFIFQYYEEEERQRGNFPDRFSGHQFPNYSSELNVNALLLGDSALYLCASSLLGLAGVFFGPGTRLTVL.

The V and J genes are TRBV7-9 and TRBJ1-1, with a weak D call TRBD1 (5 bases). CDR3 length: 13 amino acids. Trimming pared 2 bases from V and 11 bases from J, leaving 15 bases between. Germline-derived CDR1 and CDR2 are SEHNR and FQNEAQ (reference sequence). The CDR3 is CASSLFGQGSAFF. The CDR3 nucleotides read TGTGCCAGCAGCTTATTCGGTCAGGGTAGTGCTTTCTTT. Filled out from reference TRBV7-9 and TRBJ1-1, the complete variable domain reads DTGVSQNPRHKITKRGQNVTFRCDPISEHNRLYWYRQTLGQGPEFLTYFQNEAQLEKSRLLSDRFSAERPKGSFSTLEIQRTEQGDSAMYLCASSLFGQGSAFFGQGTRLTVV.

This CDR3 is CASSRMVDGYTF. In DNA form, the CDR3 reads TGTGCCAGCAGCCGAATGGTAGATGGCTACACCTTC. The chain carries TRBV7-9 and TRBJ1-2, with D hard to call. Germline CDR1 reads SEHNR; CDR2 reads FQNEAQ (reference sequence). V gave up 5 bases and J gave up 6 bases, with 10 bases separating them. The CDR3 extends over 12 amino acids.

This clonotype was seen at least ten times. CDR3 sequence: CASSLMMAVPINEQFF. Written as DNA, the CDR3 is TGTGCCAGCAGCTTAATGATGGCAGTGCCCATCAATGAGCAGTTCTTC. The chain links TRBV7-9 to TRBJ2-7; no firm D call. The tail of the sequence fits TRBJ2-1 better, so the J call may be wrong. Germline V gives CDR1 SEHNR, CDR2 FQNEAQ (reference sequence). CDR3 length: 16 amino acids.

This clonotype was seen only a few times. The chain links TRBV28 to TRBJ1-1; D may be TRBD1 (6 bases). This CDR3 is 14 amino acids long. V lost 6 bases, J lost 0 bases, and 11 bases lay in between. Germline-derived CDR1 and CDR2 are MDHEN and SYDVKM. CDR3 amino acids: CASSFAGVNTEAFF. CDR3 in DNA: TGTGCCAGCAGCTTCGCAGGGGTGAACACTGAAGCTTTCTTT.

The chain recombines TRBV7-3 with TRBJ2-5; possibly TRBD2 for D (5 bases). The J call may be mistaken, given a closer DNA end match to TRBJ2-7. Germline V gives CDR1 SGHTA, CDR2 FQGTGA. This CDR3 has 13 amino acids. The CDR3 DNA reads as TGTGCCAGCAGCTTACAAAGAGGGTCCGAGCAGTACTTC. Translation gives CASSLQRGSEQYF.

This clonotype was recorded a few times. CDR3 region: CSARAIQSPNTEAFF. The CDR3 region has the DNA TGCAGTGCTAGAGCCATACAGTCTCCCAACACTGAAGCTTTCTTT. The chain has TRBV20-1 and TRBJ1-1, with D hard to call. V was pared by 1 base and J by 2 bases, with 14 bases between. The CDR3 runs to 15 residues. Germline CDR1 DFQATT, CDR2 SNEGSKA (reference sequence).

The chain links TRBV6-5 to TRBJ2-5; 9 bases line up with TRBD1. Trimming at V came to 1 base and at J to 3 bases, leaving 12 bases not matched to a gene. Germline V gives CDR1 MNHEY, CDR2 SVGAGI. The CDR3 runs 18 residues. In nucleotides, the CDR3 is TGTGCCAGCAGTTACTTAAATATCGACAGGGGGATTAAAGAGACCCAGTACTTC. Protein product: CASSYLNIDRGIKETQYF.

This clonotype has just a few counts. V gene TRBV7-9 combines with J gene TRBJ2-5; TRBD2 matches at 7 bases. The end of the DNA is better explained by TRBJ2-7, so the J call may be wrong. CDR3 length equals 17 residues. Germline V gene sequence: CDR1 SEHNR, CDR2 FQNEAQ (reference sequence). In nucleotides, the CDR3 is TGTGCCAGCAGCTCGCATCCTGGAAAGCGGGACTCCTACGAGCAGTACTTC. Its protein is CASSSHPGKRDSYEQYF.

V usage is TRBV10-3 and J usage is TRBJ2-5, with TRBD2 identical over 8 bases. This CDR3 has 14 amino acids. J lost 5 bases, V lost 3 bases, and 5 bases had no gene match. CDR1 and CDR2 (germline): ENHRY, SYGVKD. CDR3 DNA sequence: TGTGCCATCAGTGAAGCGGGAGATTGGGAGACCCAGTACTTC. It specifies CAISEAGDWETQYF.